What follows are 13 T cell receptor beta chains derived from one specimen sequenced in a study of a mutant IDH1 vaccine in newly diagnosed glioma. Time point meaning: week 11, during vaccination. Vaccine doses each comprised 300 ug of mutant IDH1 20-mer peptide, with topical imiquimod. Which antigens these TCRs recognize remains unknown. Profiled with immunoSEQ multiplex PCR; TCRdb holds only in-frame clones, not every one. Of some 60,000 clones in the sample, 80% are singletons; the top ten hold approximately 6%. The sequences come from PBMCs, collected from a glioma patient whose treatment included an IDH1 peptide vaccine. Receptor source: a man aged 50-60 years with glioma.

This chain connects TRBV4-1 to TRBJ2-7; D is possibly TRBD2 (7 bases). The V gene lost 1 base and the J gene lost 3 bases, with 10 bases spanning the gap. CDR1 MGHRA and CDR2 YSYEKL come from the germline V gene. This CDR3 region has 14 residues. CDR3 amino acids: CASSQGEGVYEQYF. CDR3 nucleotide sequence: TGCGCCAGCAGCCAAGGGGAGGGGGTCTACGAGCAGTACTTC.

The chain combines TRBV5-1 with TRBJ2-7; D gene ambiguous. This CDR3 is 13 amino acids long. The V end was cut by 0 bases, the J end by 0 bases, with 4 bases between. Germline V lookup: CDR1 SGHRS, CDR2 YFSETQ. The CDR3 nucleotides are TGCGCCAGCAGCTTGGGCGCCTCCTACGAGCAGTACTTC. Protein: CASSLGASYEQYF.

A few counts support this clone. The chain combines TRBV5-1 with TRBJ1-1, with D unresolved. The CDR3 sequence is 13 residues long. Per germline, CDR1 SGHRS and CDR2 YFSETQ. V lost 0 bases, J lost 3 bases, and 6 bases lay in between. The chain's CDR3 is CASSLEVYTEAFF. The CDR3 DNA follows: TGCGCCAGCAGCTTGGAAGTCTACACTGAAGCTTTCTTT. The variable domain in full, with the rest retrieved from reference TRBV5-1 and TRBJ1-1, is KAGVTQTPRYLIKTRGQQVTLSCSPISGHRSVSWYQQTPGQGLQFLFEYFSETQRNKGNFPGRFSGRQFSNSRSEMNVSTLELGDSALYLCASSLEVYTEAFFGQGTRLTVV.

The CDR3 nucleotides read TGTGCCAGCAGCCCGGGGGGCCTAGCGAACACCGGGGAGCTGTTTTTT. Encoded protein: CASSPGGLANTGELFF. The chain employs TRBV5-4 and TRBJ2-2; D is possibly TRBD2 (7 bases). The CDR3 has 16 amino acids. The germline CDR1 and CDR2 sequences are SGHNT and YYREEE (reference sequence). V lost 4 bases and J lost 0, with 13 bases in between. Looking up the rest from reference TRBV5-4 and TRBJ2-2 gives the full variable domain: ETGVTQSPTHLIKTRGQQVTLRCSSQSGHNTVSWYQQALGQGPQFIFQYYREEENGRGNFPPRFSGLQFPNYSSELNVNALELDDSALYLCASSPGGLANTGELFFGEGSRLTVL.

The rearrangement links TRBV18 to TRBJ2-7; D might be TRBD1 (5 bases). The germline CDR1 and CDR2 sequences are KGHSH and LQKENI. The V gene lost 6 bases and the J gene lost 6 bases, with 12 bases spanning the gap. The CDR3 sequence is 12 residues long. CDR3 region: CASSSDNGEQYF. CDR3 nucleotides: TGTGCCAGCTCCTCGGACAATGGCGAGCAGTACTTC.

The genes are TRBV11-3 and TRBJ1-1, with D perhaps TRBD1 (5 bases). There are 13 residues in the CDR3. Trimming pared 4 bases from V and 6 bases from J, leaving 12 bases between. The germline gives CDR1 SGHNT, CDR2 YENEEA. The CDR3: CASSSRDFAEAFF. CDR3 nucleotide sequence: TGTGCCAGCAGCTCACGGGACTTTGCTGAAGCTTTCTTT.

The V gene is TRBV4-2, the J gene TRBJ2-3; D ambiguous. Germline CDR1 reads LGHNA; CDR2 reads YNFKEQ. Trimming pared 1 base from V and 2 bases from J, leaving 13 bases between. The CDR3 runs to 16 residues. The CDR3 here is CASSQVPSRATDTQYF. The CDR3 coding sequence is TGTGCCAGCAGCCAAGTCCCATCTCGAGCCACAGATACGCAGTATTTT.

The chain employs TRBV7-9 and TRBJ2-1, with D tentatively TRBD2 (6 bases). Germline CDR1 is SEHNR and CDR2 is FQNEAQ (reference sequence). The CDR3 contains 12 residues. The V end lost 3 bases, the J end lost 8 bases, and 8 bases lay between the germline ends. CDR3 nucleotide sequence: TGTGCCAGCAGCTTGGGAGGAGATGAGCAGTTCTTC. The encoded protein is CASSLGGDEQFF. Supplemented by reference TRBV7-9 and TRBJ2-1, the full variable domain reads DTGVSQNPRHKITKRGQNVTFRCDPISEHNRLYWYRQTLGQGPEFLTYFQNEAQLEKSRLLSDRFSAERPKGSFSTLEIQRTEQGDSAMYLCASSLGGDEQFFGPGTRLTVL.

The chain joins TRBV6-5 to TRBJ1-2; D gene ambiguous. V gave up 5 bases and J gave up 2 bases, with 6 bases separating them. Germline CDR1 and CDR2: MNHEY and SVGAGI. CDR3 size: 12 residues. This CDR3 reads CASSGQNYGYTF. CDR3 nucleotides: TGTGCCAGCAGTGGTCAGAACTATGGCTACACCTTC.

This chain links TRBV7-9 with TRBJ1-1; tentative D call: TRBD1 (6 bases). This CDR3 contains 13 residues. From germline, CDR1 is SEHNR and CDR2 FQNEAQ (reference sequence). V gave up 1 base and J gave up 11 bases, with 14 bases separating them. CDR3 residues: CASSLDGGARAFF. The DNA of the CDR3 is TGTGCCAGCAGCTTAGATGGGGGGGCGCGGGCTTTCTTT.

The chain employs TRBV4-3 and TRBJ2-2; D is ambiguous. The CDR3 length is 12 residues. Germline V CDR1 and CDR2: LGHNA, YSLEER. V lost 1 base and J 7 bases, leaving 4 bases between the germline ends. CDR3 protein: CASSQGIGELFF. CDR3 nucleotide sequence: TGCGCCAGCAGCCAAGGGATCGGGGAGCTGTTTTTT.

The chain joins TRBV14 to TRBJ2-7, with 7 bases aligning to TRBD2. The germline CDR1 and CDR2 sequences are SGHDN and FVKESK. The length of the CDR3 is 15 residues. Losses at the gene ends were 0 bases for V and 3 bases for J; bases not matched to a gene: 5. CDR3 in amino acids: CASSQEDKRGYEQYF. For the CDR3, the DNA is TGTGCCAGCAGCCAAGAGGATAAGCGGGGCTACGAGCAGTACTTC.

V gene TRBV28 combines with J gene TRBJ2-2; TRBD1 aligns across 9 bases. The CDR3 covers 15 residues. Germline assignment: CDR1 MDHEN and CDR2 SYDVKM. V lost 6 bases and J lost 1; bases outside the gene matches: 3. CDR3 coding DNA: TGTGCCAGCAGCACAGGGGGCGGGAACACCGGGGAGCTGTTTTTT. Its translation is CASSTGGGNTGELFF.